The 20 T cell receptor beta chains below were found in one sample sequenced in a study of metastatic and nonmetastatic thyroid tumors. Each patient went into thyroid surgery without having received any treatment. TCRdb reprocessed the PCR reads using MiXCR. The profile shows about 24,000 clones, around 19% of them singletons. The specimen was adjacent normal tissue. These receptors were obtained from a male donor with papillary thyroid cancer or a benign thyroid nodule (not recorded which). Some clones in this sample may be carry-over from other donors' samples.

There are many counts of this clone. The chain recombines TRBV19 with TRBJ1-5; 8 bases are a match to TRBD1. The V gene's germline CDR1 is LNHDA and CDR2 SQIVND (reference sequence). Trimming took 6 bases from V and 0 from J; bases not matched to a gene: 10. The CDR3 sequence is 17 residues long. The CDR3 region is CASRTRDRFHSNQPQHF. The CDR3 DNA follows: TGTGCCAGTAGGACTCGGGACAGGTTCCATAGCAATCAGCCCCAGCATTTT.

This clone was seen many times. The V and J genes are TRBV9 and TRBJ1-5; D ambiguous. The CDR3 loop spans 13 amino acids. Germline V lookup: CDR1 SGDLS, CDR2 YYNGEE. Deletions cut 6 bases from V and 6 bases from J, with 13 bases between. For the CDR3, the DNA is TGTGCCAGCAACGAGGTAGAGGGTCAGCCCCAGCATTTT. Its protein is CASNEVEGQPQHF.

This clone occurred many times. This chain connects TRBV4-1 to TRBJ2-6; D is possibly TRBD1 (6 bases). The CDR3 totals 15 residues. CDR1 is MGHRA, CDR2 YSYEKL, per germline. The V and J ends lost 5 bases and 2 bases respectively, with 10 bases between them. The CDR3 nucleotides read TGCGCCAGCAGCACTCAGGGGACTGGGGCCAACGTCCTGACTTTC. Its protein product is CASSTQGTGANVLTF.

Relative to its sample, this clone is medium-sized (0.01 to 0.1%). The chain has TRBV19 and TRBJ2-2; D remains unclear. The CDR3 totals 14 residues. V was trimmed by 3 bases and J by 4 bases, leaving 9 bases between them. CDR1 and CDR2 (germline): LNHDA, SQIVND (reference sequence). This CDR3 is CASSIWASTGELFF. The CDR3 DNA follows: TGTGCCAGTAGTATTTGGGCGTCCACCGGGGAGCTGTTTTTT.

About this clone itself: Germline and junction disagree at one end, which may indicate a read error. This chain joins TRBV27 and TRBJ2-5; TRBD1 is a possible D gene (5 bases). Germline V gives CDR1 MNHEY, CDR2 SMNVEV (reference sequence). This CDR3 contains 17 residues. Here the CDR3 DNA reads TGTGTCAGCAGTTCCCCGGTTGGCGGTGGGGCTCAAGAGACCCAGTACTTC. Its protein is CVSSSPVGGGAQETQYF.

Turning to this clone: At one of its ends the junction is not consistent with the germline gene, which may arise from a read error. The CDR3 DNA reads as TGTGCCAGCAGTGTTGGGCCTAGCGGGGGGCCTAGGTACACAGATACACAGTATTTT. This sequence encodes CASSVGPSGGPRYTDTQYF. This chain connects TRBV13 to TRBJ2-3; 11 bases agree with TRBD2. From germline, CDR1 is PRHDT and CDR2 FYEKMQ (reference sequence). There are 19 residues in the CDR3.

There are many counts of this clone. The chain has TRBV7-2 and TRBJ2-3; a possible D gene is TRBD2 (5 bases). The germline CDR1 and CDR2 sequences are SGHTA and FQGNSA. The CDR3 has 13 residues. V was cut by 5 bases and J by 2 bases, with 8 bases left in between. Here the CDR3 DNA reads TGTGCCAGCAGCCGGACTGTCACAGATACGCAGTATTTT. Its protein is CASSRTVTDTQYF.

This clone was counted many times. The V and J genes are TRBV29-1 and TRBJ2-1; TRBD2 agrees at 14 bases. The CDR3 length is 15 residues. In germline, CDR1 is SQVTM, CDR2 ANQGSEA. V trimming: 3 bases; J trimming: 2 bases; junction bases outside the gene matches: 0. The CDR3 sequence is CSVEGLAGAYNEQFF. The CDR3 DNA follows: TGCAGCGTTGAGGGACTAGCGGGAGCCTACAATGAGCAGTTCTTC.

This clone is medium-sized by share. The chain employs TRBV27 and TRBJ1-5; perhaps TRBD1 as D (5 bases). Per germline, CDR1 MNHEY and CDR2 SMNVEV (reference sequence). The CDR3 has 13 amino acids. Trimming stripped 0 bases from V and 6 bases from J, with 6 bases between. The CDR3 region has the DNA TGTGCCAGCAGTTTATCCGGGGGTCAGCCCCAGCATTTT. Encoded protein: CASSLSGGQPQHF.

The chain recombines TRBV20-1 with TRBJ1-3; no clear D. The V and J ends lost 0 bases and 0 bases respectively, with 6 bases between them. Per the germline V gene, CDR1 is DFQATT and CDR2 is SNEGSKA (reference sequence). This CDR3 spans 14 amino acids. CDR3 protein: CSARDPRSGNTIYF. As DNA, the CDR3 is TGCAGTGCTAGAGATCCACGCTCTGGAAACACCATATATTTT.

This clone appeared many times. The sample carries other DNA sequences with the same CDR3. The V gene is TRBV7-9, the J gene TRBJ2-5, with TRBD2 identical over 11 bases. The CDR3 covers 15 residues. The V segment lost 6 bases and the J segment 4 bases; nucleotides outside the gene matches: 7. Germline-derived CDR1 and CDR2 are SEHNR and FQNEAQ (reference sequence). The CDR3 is CASSLGLAGGETQYF. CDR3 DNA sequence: TGTGCCAGCAGTCTCGGACTAGCGGGCGGAGAGACCCAGTACTTC.

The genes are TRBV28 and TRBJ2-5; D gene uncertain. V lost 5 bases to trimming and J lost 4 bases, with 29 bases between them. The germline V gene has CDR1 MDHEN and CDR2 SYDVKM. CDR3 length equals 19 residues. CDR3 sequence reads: CASSPPGCRAFVRRETQYF. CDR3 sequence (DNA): TGTGCCAGCAGTCCCCCGGGCTGTAGGGCGTTTGTCAGGCGAGAGACCCAGTACTTC.

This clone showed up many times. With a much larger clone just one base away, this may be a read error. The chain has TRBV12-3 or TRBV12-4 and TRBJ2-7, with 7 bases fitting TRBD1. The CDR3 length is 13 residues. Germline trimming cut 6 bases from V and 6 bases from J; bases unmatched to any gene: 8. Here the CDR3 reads CASRGSTGREQYF. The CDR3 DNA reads TGTGCCAGCAGGGGATCGACAGGGCGCGAGCAGTACTTC.

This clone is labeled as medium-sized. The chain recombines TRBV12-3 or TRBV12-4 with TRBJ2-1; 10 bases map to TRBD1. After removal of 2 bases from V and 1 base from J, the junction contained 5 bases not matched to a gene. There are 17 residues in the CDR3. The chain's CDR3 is CASSLSTGGPSYNEQFF. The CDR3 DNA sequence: TGTGCCAGCAGTTTATCGACAGGGGGCCCATCCTACAATGAGCAGTTCTTC.

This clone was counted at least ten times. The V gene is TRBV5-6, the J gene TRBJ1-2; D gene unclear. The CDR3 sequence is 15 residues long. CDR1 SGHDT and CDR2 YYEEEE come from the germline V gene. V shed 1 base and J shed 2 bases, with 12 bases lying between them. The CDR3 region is CASSLHTDPNYGYTF. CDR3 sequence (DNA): TGTGCCAGCAGCTTGCATACAGATCCCAACTATGGCTACACCTTC.

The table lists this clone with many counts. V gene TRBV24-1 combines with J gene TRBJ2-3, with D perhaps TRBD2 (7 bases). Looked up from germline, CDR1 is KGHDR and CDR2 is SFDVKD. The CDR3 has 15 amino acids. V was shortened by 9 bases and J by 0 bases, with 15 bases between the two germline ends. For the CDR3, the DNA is TGTGCCACCTCGCGTGGGAGGGGGAGCACAGATACGCAGTATTTT. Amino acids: CATSRGRGSTDTQYF.

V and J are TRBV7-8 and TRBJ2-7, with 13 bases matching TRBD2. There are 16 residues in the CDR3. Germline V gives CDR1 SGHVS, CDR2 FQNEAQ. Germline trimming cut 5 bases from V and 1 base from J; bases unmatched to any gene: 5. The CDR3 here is CASSLRTSGSSYEQYF. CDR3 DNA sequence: TGTGCCAGCAGCCTTCGGACTAGCGGGAGTTCCTACGAGCAGTACTTC.

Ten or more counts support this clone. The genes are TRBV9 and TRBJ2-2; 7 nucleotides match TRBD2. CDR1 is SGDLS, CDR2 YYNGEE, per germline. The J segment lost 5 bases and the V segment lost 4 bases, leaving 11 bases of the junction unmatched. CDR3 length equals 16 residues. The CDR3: CASSPRSGINTGELFF. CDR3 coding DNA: TGTGCCAGCAGCCCCCGGAGCGGGATCAATACCGGGGAGCTGTTTTTT.

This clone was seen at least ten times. The CDR3 DNA reads as TGTGCCAGCAGCTTACCCCGGGAGTCATACAATGAGCAGTTCTTC. This encodes CASSLPRESYNEQFF. The J gene is TRBJ2-1, the V gene TRBV11-1; TRBD2 might be the D (6 bases). The CDR3 runs to 15 residues. V lost 2 bases and J lost 4, with 12 bases in between. Germline CDR1 and CDR2: SGHAT and FQDESV (reference sequence).

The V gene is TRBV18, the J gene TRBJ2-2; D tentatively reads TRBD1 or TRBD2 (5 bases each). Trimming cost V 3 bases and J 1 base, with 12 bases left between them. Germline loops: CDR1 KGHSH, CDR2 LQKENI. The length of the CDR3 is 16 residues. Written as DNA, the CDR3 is TGTGCCAGCTCACCCCCGGGACCGCAGAACACCGGGGAGCTGTTTTTT. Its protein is CASSPPGPQNTGELFF.